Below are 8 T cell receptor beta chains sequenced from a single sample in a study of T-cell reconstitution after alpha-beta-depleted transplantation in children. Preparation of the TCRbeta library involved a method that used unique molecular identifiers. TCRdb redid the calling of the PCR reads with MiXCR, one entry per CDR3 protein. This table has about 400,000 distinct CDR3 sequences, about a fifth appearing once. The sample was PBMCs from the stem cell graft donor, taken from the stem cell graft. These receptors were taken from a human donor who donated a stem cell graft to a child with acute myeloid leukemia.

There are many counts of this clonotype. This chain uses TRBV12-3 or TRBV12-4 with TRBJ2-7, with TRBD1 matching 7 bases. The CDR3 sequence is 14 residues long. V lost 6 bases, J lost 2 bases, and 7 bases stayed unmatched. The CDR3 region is CASSPSGQTYEQYF. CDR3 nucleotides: TGTGCCAGCAGCCCATCGGGACAGACCTACGAGCAGTACTTC.

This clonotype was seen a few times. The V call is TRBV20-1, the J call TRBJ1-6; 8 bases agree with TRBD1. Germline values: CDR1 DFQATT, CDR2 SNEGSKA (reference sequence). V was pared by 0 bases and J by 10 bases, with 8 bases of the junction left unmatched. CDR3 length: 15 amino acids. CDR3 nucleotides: TGCAGTGCTAGAGATCAGGGGGCGCGTAGGTCACCCCTCCACTTT. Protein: CSARDQGARRSPLHF.

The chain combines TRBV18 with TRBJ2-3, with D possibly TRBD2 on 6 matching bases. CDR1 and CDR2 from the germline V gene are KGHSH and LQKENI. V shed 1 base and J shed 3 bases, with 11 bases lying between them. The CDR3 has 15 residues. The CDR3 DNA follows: TGTGCCAGCTCACCACTTAGCGGAAAGACAGATACGCAGTATTTT. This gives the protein CASSPLSGKTDTQYF.

CDR3 region: CASSLSPSGATDTQYF. CDR3 coding DNA: TGTGCCAGCAGCTTATCGCCTAGCGGGGCGACAGATACGCAGTATTTT. The chain uses TRBV7-3 and TRBJ2-3, with TRBD2 matching 9 bases. Germline CDR1 reads SGHTA; CDR2 reads FQGTGA. Germline trimming cut 2 bases from V and 3 bases from J; bases unmatched to any gene: 6. The CDR3 sequence is 16 residues long.

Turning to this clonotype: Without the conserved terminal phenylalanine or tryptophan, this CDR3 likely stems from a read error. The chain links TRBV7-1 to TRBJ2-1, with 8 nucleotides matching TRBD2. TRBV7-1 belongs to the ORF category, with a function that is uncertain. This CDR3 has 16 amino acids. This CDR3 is CASTSDLTSAYNEQFI. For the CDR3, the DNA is TGTGCCAGCACCTCAGATTTGACTAGCGCCTACAATGAGCAGTTCATC.

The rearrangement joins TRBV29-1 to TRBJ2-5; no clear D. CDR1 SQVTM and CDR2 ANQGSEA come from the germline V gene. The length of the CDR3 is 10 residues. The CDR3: CRGRPETQYF. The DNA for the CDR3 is TGCAGGGGCCGCCCAGAGACCCAGTACTTC.

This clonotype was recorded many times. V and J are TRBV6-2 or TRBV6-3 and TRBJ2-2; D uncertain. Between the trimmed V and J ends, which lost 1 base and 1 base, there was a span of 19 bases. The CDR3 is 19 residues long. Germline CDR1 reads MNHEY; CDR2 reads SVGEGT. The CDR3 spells CASSYFLLSGAKNTGELFF. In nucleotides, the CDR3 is TGTGCCAGCAGTTACTTTTTATTGTCGGGTGCAAAGAACACCGGGGAGCTGTTTTTT.

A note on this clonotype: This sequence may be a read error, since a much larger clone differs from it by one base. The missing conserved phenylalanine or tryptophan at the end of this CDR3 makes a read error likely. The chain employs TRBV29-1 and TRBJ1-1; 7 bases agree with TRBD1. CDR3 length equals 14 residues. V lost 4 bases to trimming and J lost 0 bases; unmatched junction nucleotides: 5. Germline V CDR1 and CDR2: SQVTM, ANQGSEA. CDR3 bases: TGCAGCGTTGCGTCGGGACAGATGAACACTGAAGCTTTCGTT. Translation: CSVASGQMNTEAFV.